This TCR beta chain was found in a study of type 1 regulatory T cells. Each CDR3 protein is one row after TCRdb ran MiXCR on the reads. The profile shows about 60,000 distinct CDR3 sequences, 62% of them singletons. Concerning this clonotype itself: What it binds is unknown.

With 5 bases removed from V and 3 bases from J, the gap between germline ends came to 7 bases. The CDR3 extends over 12 amino acids. The germline gives CDR1 MNHEY, CDR2 SVGEGT. V is TRBV6-2 or TRBV6-3 and J is TRBJ2-5; D is undetermined. This receptor was identified in a human donor in good health. Input material: cultured non-Tr1 T cells, either the whole culture or a sorted T cell fraction (not recorded which). The DNA of the CDR3 is TGTGCCAGCAGTCCTACTGAAGAGACCCAGTACTTC. Translating it yields CASSPTEETQYF.